This TCR beta chain comes out of a study of blood T cell repertoires in COVID-19. About the study: The origin of the acute and convalescent COVID-19 samples was the United States, Italy and Spain.

From germline, CDR1 is LGHDT and CDR2 YNNKEL (reference sequence). There are 15 residues in the CDR3. V gave up 1 base and J gave up 3 bases; unmatched junction bases: 2. In its sample, this clone was seen once. TCRdb's table, derived via immunoSEQ multiplex PCR, lists solely in-frame clones and lacks some. The data hold approximately 240,000 clones, with 85% observed a single time. This rearrangement joins TRBV3-1 (or the pseudogene TRBV3-2) to TRBJ2-2; TRBD2 matches at 7 bases. Sequenced input: peripheral blood. The sequence was obtained from a man aged 45-65 years who had recovered from COVID-19. The CDR3 DNA reads as TGTGCCAGCAGCCAAGGGACTAGATACACCGGGGAGCTGTTTTTT. Amino acid sequence: CASSQGTRYTGELFF.